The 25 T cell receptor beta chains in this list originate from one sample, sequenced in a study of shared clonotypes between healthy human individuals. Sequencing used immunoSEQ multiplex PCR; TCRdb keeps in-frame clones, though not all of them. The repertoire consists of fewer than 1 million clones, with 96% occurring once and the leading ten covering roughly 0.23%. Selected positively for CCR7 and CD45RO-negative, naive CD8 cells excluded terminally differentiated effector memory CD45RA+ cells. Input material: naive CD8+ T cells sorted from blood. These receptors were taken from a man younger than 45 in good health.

CDR3 loop: CASSASRDLRNYGYTF. The CDR3 DNA is TGTGCCAGCAGTGCGAGCCGGGACTTAAGAAACTATGGCTACACCTTC. The chain recombines TRBV2 with TRBJ1-2; maybe TRBD1 (5 bases). The CDR3 length is 16 residues. V was trimmed by 4 bases and J by 2 bases, leaving 17 bases between them. Germline V lookup: CDR1 SNHLY, CDR2 FYNNEI.

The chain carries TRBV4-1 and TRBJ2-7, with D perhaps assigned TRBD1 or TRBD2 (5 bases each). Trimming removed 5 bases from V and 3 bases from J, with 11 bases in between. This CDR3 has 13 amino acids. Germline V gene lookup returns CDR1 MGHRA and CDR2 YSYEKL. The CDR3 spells CASSVREHYEQYF. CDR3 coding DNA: TGCGCCAGCAGCGTCAGGGAGCACTACGAGCAGTACTTC.

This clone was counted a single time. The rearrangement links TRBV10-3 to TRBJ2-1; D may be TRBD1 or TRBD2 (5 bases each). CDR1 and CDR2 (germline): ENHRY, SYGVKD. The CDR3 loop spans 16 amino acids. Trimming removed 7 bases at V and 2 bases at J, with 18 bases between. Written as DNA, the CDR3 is TGTGCCATCACCGGAACCCGGGACGGACCCTACAATGAGCAGTTCTTC. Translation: CAITGTRDGPYNEQFF.

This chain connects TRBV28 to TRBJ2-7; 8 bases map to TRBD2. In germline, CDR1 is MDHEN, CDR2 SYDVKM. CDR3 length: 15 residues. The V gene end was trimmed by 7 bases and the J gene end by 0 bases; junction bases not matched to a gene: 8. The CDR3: CASILTGTSSYEQYF. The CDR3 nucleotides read TGTGCCAGCATTCTTACCGGGACTAGCTCCTACGAGCAGTACTTC.

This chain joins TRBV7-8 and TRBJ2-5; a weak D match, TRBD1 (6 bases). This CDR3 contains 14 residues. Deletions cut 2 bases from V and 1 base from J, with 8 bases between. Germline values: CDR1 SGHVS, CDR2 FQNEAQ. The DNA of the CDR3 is TGTGCCAGCAGCTTATACAGGGCCCAAGAGACCCAGTACTTC. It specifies CASSLYRAQETQYF.

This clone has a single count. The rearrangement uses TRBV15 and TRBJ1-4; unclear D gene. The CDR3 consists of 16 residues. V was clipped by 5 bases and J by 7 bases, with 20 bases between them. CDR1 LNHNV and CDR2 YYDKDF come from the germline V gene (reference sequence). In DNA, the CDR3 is TGTGCCACCAGCGTTCCGATGGCCCCGAGATTTGAAAAACTGTTTTTT. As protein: CATSVPMAPRFEKLFF. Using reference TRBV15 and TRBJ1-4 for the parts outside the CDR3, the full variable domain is DAMVIQNPRYQVTQFGKPVTLSCSQTLNHNVMYWYQQKSSQAPKLLFHYYDKDFNNEADTPDNFQSRRPNTSFCFLDIRSPGLGDTAMYLCATSVPMAPRFEKLFFGSGTQLSVL.

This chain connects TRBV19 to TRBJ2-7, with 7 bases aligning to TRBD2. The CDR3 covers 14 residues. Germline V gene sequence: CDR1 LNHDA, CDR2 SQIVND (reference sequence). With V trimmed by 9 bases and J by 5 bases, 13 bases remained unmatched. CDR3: CASKAWGEGHEQYF. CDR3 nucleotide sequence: TGTGCCAGCAAGGCCTGGGGGGAGGGCCACGAGCAGTACTTC.

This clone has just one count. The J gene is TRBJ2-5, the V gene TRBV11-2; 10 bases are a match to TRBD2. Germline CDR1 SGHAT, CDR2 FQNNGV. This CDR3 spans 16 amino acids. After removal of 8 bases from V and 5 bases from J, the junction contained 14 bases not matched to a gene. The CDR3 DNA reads TGTGCCAGCGTCGGCAGTTCTAGCGGGAGCTGGGAGACCCAGTACTTC. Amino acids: CASVGSSSGSWETQYF.

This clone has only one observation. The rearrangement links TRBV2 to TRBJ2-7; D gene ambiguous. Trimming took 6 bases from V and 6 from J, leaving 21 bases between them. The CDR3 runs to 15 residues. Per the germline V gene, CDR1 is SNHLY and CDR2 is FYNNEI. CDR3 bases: TGTGCCAGCAGCCACAGCCTCGGCAAGTCCGGCGAGCAGTACTTC. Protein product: CASSHSLGKSGEQYF.

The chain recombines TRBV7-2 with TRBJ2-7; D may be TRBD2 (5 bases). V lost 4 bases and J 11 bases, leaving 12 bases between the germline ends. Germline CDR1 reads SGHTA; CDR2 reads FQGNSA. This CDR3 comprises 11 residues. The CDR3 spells CASSSSAGEYF. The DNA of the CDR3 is TGTGCCAGCAGCTCCTCGGCCGGGGAGTACTTC.

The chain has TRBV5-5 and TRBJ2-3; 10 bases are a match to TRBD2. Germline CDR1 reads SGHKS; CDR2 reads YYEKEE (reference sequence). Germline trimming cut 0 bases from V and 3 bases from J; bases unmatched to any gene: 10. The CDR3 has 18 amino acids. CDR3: CASSLGSGRKLWTDTQYF. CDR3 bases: TGTGCCAGCAGCTTGGGTAGCGGGAGGAAGCTGTGGACAGATACGCAGTATTTT.

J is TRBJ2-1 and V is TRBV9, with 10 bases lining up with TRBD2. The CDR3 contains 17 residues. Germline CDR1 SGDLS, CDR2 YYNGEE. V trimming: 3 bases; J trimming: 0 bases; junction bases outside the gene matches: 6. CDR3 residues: CASSGQLAGGSYNEQFF. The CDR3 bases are TGTGCCAGCAGCGGGCAGTTAGCGGGAGGCTCCTACAATGAGCAGTTCTTC.

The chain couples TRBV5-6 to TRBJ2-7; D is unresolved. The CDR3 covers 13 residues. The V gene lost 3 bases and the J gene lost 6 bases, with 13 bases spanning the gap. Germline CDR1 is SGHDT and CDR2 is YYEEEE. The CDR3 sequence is CASSWALGFEQYF. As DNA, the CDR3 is TGTGCCAGCAGCTGGGCTCTAGGGTTCGAGCAGTACTTC.

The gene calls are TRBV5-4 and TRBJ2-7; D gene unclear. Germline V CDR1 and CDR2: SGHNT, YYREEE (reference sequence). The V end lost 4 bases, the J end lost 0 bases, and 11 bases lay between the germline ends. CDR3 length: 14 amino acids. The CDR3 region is CASSPIESSYEQYF. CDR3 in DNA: TGTGCCAGCAGCCCGATAGAAAGCTCCTACGAGCAGTACTTC. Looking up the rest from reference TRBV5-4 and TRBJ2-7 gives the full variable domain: ETGVTQSPTHLIKTRGQQVTLRCSSQSGHNTVSWYQQALGQGPQFIFQYYREEENGRGNFPPRFSGLQFPNYSSELNVNALELDDSALYLCASSPIESSYEQYFGPGTRLTVT.

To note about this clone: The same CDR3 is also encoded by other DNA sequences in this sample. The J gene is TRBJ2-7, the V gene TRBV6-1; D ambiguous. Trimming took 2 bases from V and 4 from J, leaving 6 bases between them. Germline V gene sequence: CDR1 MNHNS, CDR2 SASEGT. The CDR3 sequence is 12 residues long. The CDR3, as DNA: TGTGCCAGCAGTGAACGTGGGTACGAGCAGTACTTC. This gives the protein CASSERGYEQYF.

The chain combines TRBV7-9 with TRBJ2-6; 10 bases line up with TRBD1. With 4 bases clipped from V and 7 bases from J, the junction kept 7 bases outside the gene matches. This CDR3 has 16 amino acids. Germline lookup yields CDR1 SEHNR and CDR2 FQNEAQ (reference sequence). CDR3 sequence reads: CASSSDRGLTANVLTF. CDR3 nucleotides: TGTGCCAGCAGCTCAGACAGGGGGCTTACAGCCAACGTCCTGACTTTC.

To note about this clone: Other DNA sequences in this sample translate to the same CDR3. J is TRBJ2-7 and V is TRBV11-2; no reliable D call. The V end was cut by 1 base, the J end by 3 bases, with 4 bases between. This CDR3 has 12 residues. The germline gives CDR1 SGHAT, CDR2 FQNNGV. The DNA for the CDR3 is TGTGCCAGCAGCTTAGGGCTCTACGAGCAGTACTTC. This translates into CASSLGLYEQYF.

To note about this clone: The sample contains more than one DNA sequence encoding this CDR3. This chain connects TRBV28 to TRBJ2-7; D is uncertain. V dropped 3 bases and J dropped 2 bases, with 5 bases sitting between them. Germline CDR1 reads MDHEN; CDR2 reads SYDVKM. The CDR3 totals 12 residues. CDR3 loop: CASSFRPYEQYF. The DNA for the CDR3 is TGTGCCAGCAGTTTCCGACCCTACGAGCAGTACTTC. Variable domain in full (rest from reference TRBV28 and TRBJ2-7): DVKVTQSSRYLVKRTGEKVFLECVQDMDHENMFWYRQDPGLGLRLIYFSYDVKMKEKGDIPEGYSVSREKKERFSLILESASTNQTSMYLCASSFRPYEQYFGPGTRLTVT.

The CDR3 nucleotides are TGTGCCAGCAGGCCCTCAGAGGGAACGCGCACAGATACGCAGTATTTT. Residues: CASRPSEGTRTDTQYF. The chain recombines TRBV27 with TRBJ2-3; D possibly corresponds to TRBD2 (5 bases). Between the trimmed V and J ends, which lost 6 bases and 1 base, there was a span of 17 bases. The CDR3 totals 16 residues. Germline CDR1 and CDR2: MNHEY and SMNVEV (reference sequence).

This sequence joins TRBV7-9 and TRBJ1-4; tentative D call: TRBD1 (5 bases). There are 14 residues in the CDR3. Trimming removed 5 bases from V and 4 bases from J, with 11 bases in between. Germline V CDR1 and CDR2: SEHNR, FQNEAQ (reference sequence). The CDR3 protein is CASSGDVYNEKLFF. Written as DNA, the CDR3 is TGTGCCAGCAGCGGGGACGTTTATAATGAAAAACTGTTTTTT.

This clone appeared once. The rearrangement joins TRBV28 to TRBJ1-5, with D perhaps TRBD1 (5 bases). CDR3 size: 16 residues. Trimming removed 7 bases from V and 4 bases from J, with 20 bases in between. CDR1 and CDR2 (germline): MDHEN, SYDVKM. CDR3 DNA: TGTGCCAGCACCGCGGTGGGGGGGGAAATTAATCAGCCCCAGCATTTT. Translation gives CASTAVGGEINQPQHF.

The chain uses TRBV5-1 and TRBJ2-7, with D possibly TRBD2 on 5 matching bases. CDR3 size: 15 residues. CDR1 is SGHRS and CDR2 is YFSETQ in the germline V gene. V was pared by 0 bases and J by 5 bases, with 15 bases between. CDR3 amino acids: CASSLARREAHEQYF. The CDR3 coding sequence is TGCGCCAGCAGCTTGGCTCGCCGGGAAGCCCACGAGCAGTACTTC.

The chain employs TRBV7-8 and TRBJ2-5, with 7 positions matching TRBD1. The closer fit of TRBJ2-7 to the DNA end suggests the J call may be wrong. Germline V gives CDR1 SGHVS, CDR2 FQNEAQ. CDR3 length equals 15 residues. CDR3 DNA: TGTGCCAGCAGCCAGACGAGGGGGCGTCCCTACGAGCAGTACTTC. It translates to CASSQTRGRPYEQYF.

The CDR3 nucleotides read TGCGCCAGCACCATGGTTGTGGGTTCCTACGAGCAGTACTTC. It specifies CASTMVVGSYEQYF. V usage is TRBV10-2 and J usage is TRBJ2-7; no clear D gene. This CDR3 has 14 residues. Germline lookup yields CDR1 WSHSY and CDR2 SAAADI. Trimming left V 7 bases short and J 1 base short, with 14 bases between.

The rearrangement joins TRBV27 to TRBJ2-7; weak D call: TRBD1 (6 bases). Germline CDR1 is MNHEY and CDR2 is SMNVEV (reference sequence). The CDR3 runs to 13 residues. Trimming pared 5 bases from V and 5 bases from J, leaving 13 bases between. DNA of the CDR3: TGTGCCAGCAGTCCTTGGGGGCCCCACGAGCAGTACTTC. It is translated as CASSPWGPHEQYF.